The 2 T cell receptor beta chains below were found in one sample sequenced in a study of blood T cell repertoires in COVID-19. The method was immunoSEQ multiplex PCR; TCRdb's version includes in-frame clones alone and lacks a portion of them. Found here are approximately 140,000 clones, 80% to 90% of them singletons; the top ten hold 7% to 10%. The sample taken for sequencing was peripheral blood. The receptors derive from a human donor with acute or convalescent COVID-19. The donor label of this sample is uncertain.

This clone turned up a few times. This CDR3 is CASSQDSLDRGGYTF. The CDR3 nucleotides read TGTGCCAGCAGCCAAGATTCTCTGGACAGGGGCGGCTACACCTTC. This rearrangement joins TRBV3-1 (or the pseudogene TRBV3-2) to TRBJ1-2; TRBD1 matches 9 bases. The CDR3 loop spans 15 amino acids. Per germline, CDR1 LGHDT and CDR2 YNNKEL (reference sequence). The ends lost 0 bases at V and 8 bases at J; junction bases unmatched: 7.

This CDR3 reads CASSTPGDTQYF. The CDR3 bases are TGTGCCAGCAGCACGCCGGGAGATACGCAGTATTTT. The V and J genes are TRBV7-3 and TRBJ2-3, with D unresolved. This CDR3 contains 12 residues. Trimming shortened V by 5 bases and J by 5 bases, and 8 bases separated the two germline ends. CDR1 and CDR2 (germline): SGHTA, FQGTGA.